Listed below are T cell receptor beta chains from one sample, sequenced in a study of T cells in Graves' hyperthyroidism and ophthalmopathy. Using its own MiXCR run on the multiplex PCR reads, TCRdb lists one record per CDR3 protein. The data show some 400,000 distinct CDR3 sequences, with about 19% seen just once and about 3.5% held by the top ten. Specimen: blood. The receptors were sampled from a woman in her late teens or twenties with Graves' hyperthyroidism. The CDR3 runs from the conserved cysteine through the conserved F or W. The D gene is left open where the match is weak. The size field is filled for only some rows; it gives once, few, many or a size class.

d_call	clone_size	v_call	j_call	cdr3_nt	cdr3_aa
-	many	TRBV6-1	TRBJ1-1	TGTGCCAGCGTACGGACGCAGGGAGCTTTCTTT	CASVRTQGAFF
-	-	TRBV5-1	TRBJ2-7	TGCGCCAGCAGCTTGGAGGGGCGTAAGGACGAGCAGTACTTC	CASSLEGRKDEQYF
TRBD1	many	TRBV10-3	TRBJ1-2	TGTGCCATCAAGGGGACAGGGTTGGACTATGGCTACACCTTC	CAIKGTGLDYGYTF
-	-	TRBV4-2	TRBJ1-2	TGTGCCAGCAGCCAGAAATGGGAGAAGCTTGGAACTGGTTATGGCTACACCTTC	CASSQKWEKLGTGYGYTF
-	many	TRBV5-1	TRBJ1-1	TGCGCCAGCAGCCACTCCCCGTTCTTACAGGGGAACACTGAAGCTTTCTTT	CASSHSPFLQGNTEAFF
-	few	TRBV6-2/TRBV6-3	TRBJ2-7	TGTGCCAGCAGTAAGACCGGGCGAAATTACGAGCAGTACTTC	CASSKTGRNYEQYF
-	many	TRBV14	TRBJ2-5	TGTGCCAGCAGCCACCCGGGCCAAGAGACCCAGTACTTC	CASSHPGQETQYF
TRBD1	many	TRBV28	TRBJ1-5	TGTGCCAGCAGTCCCATGGACAGGGTGAATCAGCCCCAGCATTTT	CASSPMDRVNQPQHF
-	-	TRBV4-1	TRBJ1-1	TGCGCCAGCAGCCCACCAAGCGGCAGCAAAGCTTTCTTT	CASSPPSGSKAFF
-	many	TRBV18	TRBJ1-1	TGTGCCAGCTCACCATCCCCAGGCACTGAAGCTTTCTTT	CASSPSPGTEAFF
TRBD1	-	TRBV7-2	TRBJ2-7	TGTGCCAGCAGCTTCGACAGGGGGTACTACGAGCAGTACTTC	CASSFDRGYYEQYF
-	-	TRBV12-3/TRBV12-4	TRBJ2-7	TGTGCCAGCAGTTTAGCGGGGGGCCACAACGAGCAGTACTTC	CASSLAGGHNEQYF
-	few	TRBV2	TRBJ1-1	TGTGCCAGCAGTGAATTGGAGGGGGTCGGAGACACTGAAGCTTTCTTT	CASSELEGVGDTEAFF
TRBD1	many	TRBV6-2/TRBV6-3	TRBJ2-5	TGTGCCAGCAGGAGGACAGGAGAAGAGACCCAGTACTTC	CASRRTGEETQYF